This TCR beta chain was sequenced during a study of blood T cells in healthy people across ages. Alongside a J-beta primer mix, a sample-barcoded 5' primer served in a second PCR lasting roughly 7 to 11 cycles. Every cDNA was tagged by a template-switch adaptor with 12 random nucleotides. One entry per CDR3 protein, called by TCRdb with MiXCR from the 5' RACE reads. The sample lists about 1.4 million distinct CDR3 sequences, approximately 60% occurring once. This sequence was found in a man aged 18 to 29 in good health. Sequencing input: blood.

As DNA, the CDR3 is TGTGCCAGCACCTACGGGGCGGGAGGAGATGTCGGTGGGGAGACCCAGTACTTC. This gives the protein CASTYGAGGDVGGETQYF. The J gene is TRBJ2-5, the V gene TRBV6-1; 8 nucleotides align to TRBD2. Germline CDR1 is MNHNS and CDR2 is SASEGT. The CDR3 has 18 amino acids. Germline trimming cut 7 bases from V and 5 bases from J; bases unmatched to any gene: 21.